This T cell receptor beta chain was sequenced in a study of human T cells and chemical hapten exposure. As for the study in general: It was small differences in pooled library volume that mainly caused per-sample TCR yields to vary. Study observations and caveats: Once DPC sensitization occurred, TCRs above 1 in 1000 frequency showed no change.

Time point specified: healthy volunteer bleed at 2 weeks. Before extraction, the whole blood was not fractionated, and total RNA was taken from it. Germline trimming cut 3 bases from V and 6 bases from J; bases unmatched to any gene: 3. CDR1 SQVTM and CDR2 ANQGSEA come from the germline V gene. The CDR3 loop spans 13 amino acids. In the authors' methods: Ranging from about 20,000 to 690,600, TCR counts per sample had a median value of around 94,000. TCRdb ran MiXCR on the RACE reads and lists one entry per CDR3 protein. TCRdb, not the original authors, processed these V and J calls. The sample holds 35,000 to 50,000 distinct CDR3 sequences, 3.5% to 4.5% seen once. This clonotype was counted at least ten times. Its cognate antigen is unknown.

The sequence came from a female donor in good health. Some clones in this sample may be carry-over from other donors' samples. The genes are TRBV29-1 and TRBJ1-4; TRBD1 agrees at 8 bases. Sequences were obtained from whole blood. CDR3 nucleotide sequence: TGCAGCGTTGAGCAGGGGGCTGATGAAAAACTGTTTTTT. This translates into CSVEQGADEKLFF.